This note documents a single T cell receptor (beta chain) sequence. Antigen specificity is unknown. Profiling relied on immunoSEQ multiplex PCR, and the TCRdb table lists in-frame clones only, not all of them. The top ten hold around 3.8% of the sample, which has about 56,000 clones, around 82% seen once. No patient had autoimmune disease or received systemic immunosuppression. Blood samples were obtained at baseline, cycle 4 day 1, and cycle 7 day 1. This sample was taken from a study of OX40 agonist ivuxolimab in advanced cancers. On the study more broadly: Participants could have had prior anti-PD-1, anti-PD-L1 or anti-CTLA-4 therapy, and around 40% had some.

Regarding the study as a whole: Among the nonresponders, some also had low normalized T-cell clonal expansion.

Germline V gene data show CDR1 as SGHTA and CDR2 as FQGNSA. The trim removed 4 bases at V and 10 bases at J, leaving 8 bases unmatched. The CDR3 covers 15 residues. The sequence derives from an adult with an advanced solid tumor such as melanoma, head and neck, liver or kidney cancer. The chain couples TRBV7-2 to TRBJ2-1; 12 nucleotides align to TRBD2. Sequences were derived from CD4+ or CD8+ T cells sorted from blood, sampled in a trial of the OX40 agonist ivuxolimab. The CDR3 DNA sequence: TGTGCCAGCAGCTCCCTAGCGGGGGGGGTAGGAGAGCAGTTCTTC. Protein product: CASSSLAGGVGEQFF. The full variable domain, with the rest looked up from reference TRBV7-2 and TRBJ2-1, is GAGVSQSPSNKVTEKGKDVELRCDPISGHTALYWYRQSLGQGLEFLIYFQGNSAPDKSGLPSDRFSAERTGGSVSTLTIQRTQQEDSAVYLCASSSLAGGVGEQFFGPGTRLTVL.